This T cell receptor beta chain is drawn from a study of human T cells and chemical hapten exposure (dated by TCRdb to 2020 to 2022). Study-wide context: For sensitization, 2% DPC in acetone was applied to an approximately 2 cm by approximately 2 cm area of upper inner arm skin. Patient blood was sampled pre-sensitization (week 0) and at 2, 6 and about 24 weeks after DPC sensitization. Patch testing on the upper back used Finn chambers containing 0.01% DPC, with scoring done after 6 days according to International Contact Dermatitis Research Group standards. Around 29 alopecia patients provided blood for TCR sequencing at one to four time points (pre-sensitization, 2, 6 and 24 weeks). The patient cohort, mostly female, included alopecia areata with under or over 50% scalp involvement, alopecia totalis and alopecia universalis. Patients additionally received weekly therapeutic DPC doses to the scalp throughout the roughly 23-week study period. Libraries were pooled for sequencing, and per-sample TCR yields varied mainly because of small differences in library volumes within the pool. Peripheral blood TCR repertoire changes were tracked in vivo in alopecia patients during primary and secondary sensitization to the hapten diphenylcyclopropenone (DPC). Results and caveats for the whole study, not just this receptor: Repeated subsampling changed both the strength of the expansion versus patch-test correlation and the threshold at which the correlation became significant. The number of PT1 expanded TCRs positively correlated with patch test score, significant at thresholds 8, 16 and 32 but not 4. DPC sensitization did not change how many TCRs were above 1 in 1000 frequency, and no evidence was found of alterations in global repertoire structure. Compared with pre-sensitization or healthy control sets, expanded TCRs formed significantly more large CDR3 similarity clusters, which is consistent with antigen-driven responses. Alopecia, a presumed autoimmune disease, was present in all patients, so the immune response of the patients might differ from that of healthy individuals.

Libraries came from RACE. These reads were obtained on a NextSeq 500. Library preparation attached unique molecular identifiers to individual cDNA molecules for quantitative, reproducible TCR counting. Each blood RNA sample was used to sequence both TCR alpha and TCR beta chains. As for the authors' bioinformatics: The median number of TCRs per sample was some 100,000, ranging from 23,224 to 690,600. The Decombinator software suite was used to annotate V, J and CDR3 in the TCR reads. Every sample was subsampled to the same number of TCRs (28,000) for the PS versus PT1 abundance plots. Expanded TCRs were defined as absent before sensitization and observed at least eight times at the 2-week time point. In-frame beta chains were kept once TCRdb had trimmed the public reads at Q25 with fastp and called clones with MiXCR. For every CDR3 protein sequence, its rows merge into one entry that carries the most common genes and DNA. It is TCRdb's table, rather than the study itself, that gives the V and J calls and clone size. This sample is represented by 150,000 to 200,000 distinct CDR3 sequences; around 13% of them were singletons. The ten largest clones take up 1.7% of the sample.

Sample time point, as interpreted from the label and publication: patch test 1, 2 weeks after DPC sensitization. Sample treatment or condition, as interpreted from the label and publication: therapeutic diphenylcyclopropenone sensitization with weekly scalp DPC. At every patch-test visit, the blood draw took place before the patch test was put on. Eligible patients were aged 18 to 70, diagnosed with alopecia, deemed suitable for DPC therapy, and excluded if pregnant. Total RNA was extracted from unfractionated whole blood that had been collected in Tempus Blood RNA tubes. CDR1 is given as DFQATT and CDR2 as SNEGSKA, both from the germline V gene (reference sequence). Taken from cysteine to phenylalanine, the CDR3 has 15 residues. Only the CDR3 DNA stays, 45 bases, in frame from base 1. V trim: 3 bases; J trim: 3 bases; unmatched bases: 11. This clonotype showed up just a few times. This receptor's antigen is unknown. Per-nucleotide qualities are absent, and no much larger clonotype sits a single base away.

The receptor comes from a woman aged 30 to 39 with alopecia areata. Some clones in this sample may be carry-over from other donors' samples. In this chain, TRBV20-1 is recombined with TRBJ2-7; TRBD2 matches 7 bases in the middle. The source was whole blood, collected in connection with sensitization to the hapten diphenylcyclopropenone (DPC). The CDR3 reads CSARPLSTSLYEQYF. The bases are TGCAGTGCTAGGCCCCTTTCGACTAGCCTCTACGAGCAGTACTTC.